This record concerns one TCR beta chain sequence. This table comes from immunoSEQ multiplex PCR, and its TCRdb copy is limited to in-frame clones, with some not included. This table holds around 120,000 clones, approximately 85% found once. These data come from a study of T cell responses to AZD1222 COVID-19 vaccine. Study information: Pooled together were second doses at about 4 or about 12 weeks.

This CDR3 is 15 amino acids long. The V gene end was trimmed by 1 base and the J gene end by 3 bases; junction bases not matched to a gene: 4. Per the germline V gene, CDR1 is MNHEY and CDR2 is SVGEGT. This clonotype was obtained from an adult in good health. This chain joins TRBV6-2 or TRBV6-3 and TRBJ2-7; 9 positions agree with TRBD2. This specimen consisted of peripheral blood, obtained on day 0 of AZD1222 vaccination. CDR3 sequence reads: CASSYLREGHYEQYF. The CDR3 DNA reads as TGTGCCAGCAGTTACTTGCGGGAGGGCCACTACGAGCAGTACTTC.